The clone carrying this T cell receptor (beta chain) was observed a handful of times. Antigen: not known. CDR3 length: 15 residues. Germline V gives CDR1 MNHNS, CDR2 SASEGT. Trimming left V 6 bases short and J 2 bases short, with 17 bases between. These data are taken from a study of regulatory T cells in long-lasting Graves disease. The study's findings and limits: Favored usage of TRBV28, TRBJ1-2 and TRBJ2-5 was recorded in persistent disease. Investigators studied peripheral blood only, not thyroid tissue. Fewer public clonotypes were shared by new patients (around 990) than by persistent patients (roughly 2,500).

Time point given: persistent/refractory GD, antithyroid drugs over 5 years with positive TRAb. RNA isolated from PBMCs was used to make the TCR library. Patients came from an endocrinology department in Xi'an, China. Construction of the TCR beta libraries employed iRepertoire HTBI primers in conjunction with Arm-PCR of CDR3 regions. A single record per CDR3 protein comes from TCRdb applying MiXCR to the multiplex PCR reads. The sample yields under 500,000 distinct CDR3 sequences, around 21% seen once. Source: peripheral blood mononuclear cells (PBMCs), taken when the disease was refractory, from a patient treated with antithyroid drugs. V gene TRBV6-1 combines with J gene TRBJ2-7, with D perhaps given as TRBD1 or TRBD2 (5 bases each). This receptor was obtained from a female donor with Graves disease. Here the CDR3 DNA reads TGTGCCAGCAGCGACTCCGGGACCCATCCCTACGAGCAGTACTTC. It is translated as CASSDSGTHPYEQYF.